A selection of T cell receptor beta chains follows, all from one sample in a study of Graves' ophthalmopathy and Graves' hyperthyroidism. TCRdb called the multiplex PCR reads again in MiXCR, with one record for every CDR3 protein. Of around 470,000 distinct CDR3 sequences listed, around 15% are singletons. Sequenced: blood. These TCRs come from a woman younger than 45 with Graves' ophthalmopathy. Each CDR3 is given with its conserved first and last residue. Each record gives: V gene, CDR3 protein.

TRBV7-8	CASSSHPGENQPQHF
TRBV27	CASSLTSYGDRANGYTF
TRBV11-1	CASSLVVKGAGTEAFF
TRBV24-1	CATSDLRGSHQETQYF
TRBV6-2/TRBV6-3	CASSYTSGISSWSYGYTF
TRBV20-1	CSASRGEQYF
TRBV14	CASSPNGYTEAFF
TRBV20-1	CSARTGAEQYF
TRBV28	CASSLHPRDRVPLYF
TRBV28	CASRGSNSPLHF
TRBV4-1	CASSPAGGDLKTQYF
TRBV27	CASKLTRHLLYEQYF
TRBV7-3	CASSLSPGAHGELFF
TRBV5-1	CASSFGRDQPQHF
TRBV6-5	CASSYARDYGYTF
TRBV20-1	CSARGTSSAYEQYF
TRBV7-9	CASSPRPLRDYGYTF
TRBV14	CASSQGVSGGDEQYF
TRBV5-1	CASSLDRAELYGYTF
TRBV20-1	CSARDNNQETQYF
TRBV6-1	CASSEAYGNINYGYTF
TRBV12-3/TRBV12-4	CASRLQTQGGEQFF
TRBV10-3	CATSPTGYAGELFF
TRBV28	CASSSWEGNSPLHF
TRBV4-1	CASSQTGTGDLRSPLHF
TRBV28	CASSLGGGFRYEQYF
TRBV28	CASSFPRTGITEAFF
TRBV29-1	CSVEVRGAAYEQYF
TRBV12-3/TRBV12-4	CASSPPGLGNTGELFF
TRBV9	CASSVLLATGELFF
TRBV29-1	CSVELGHGLVDTQYF
TRBV5-1	CASSLRSSGSHGYTF